The 26 T cell receptor beta chains below were found in one sample sequenced in a study of cytomegalovirus exposure and HLA in healthy donors. Clones were read by immunoSEQ multiplex PCR, and TCRdb kept only the in-frame ones, dropping some. This table holds 200,000 to 250,000 clones, roughly 84% found once. Sequenced sample: PBMCs. Every receptor here comes from a woman in her twenties or thirties in good health and CMV-seropositive.

This clone was picked up one time. In DNA, the CDR3 is TGTGCCAGCAGCCCTTCTACTAGCGGGACTTCCTACGAGCAGTACTTC. Translating gives CASSPSTSGTSYEQYF. The chain combines TRBV9 with TRBJ2-7; TRBD2 matches 10 bases. This CDR3 spans 16 amino acids. CDR1 SGDLS and CDR2 YYNGEE come from the germline V gene. V shed 4 bases and J 1 base; nucleotides not matched to a gene: 8.

In its sample, this clone was seen a few times. This chain links TRBV28 with TRBJ1-4; 7 bases match TRBD1. The ends lost 10 bases at V and 5 bases at J; junction bases unmatched: 7. The germline V gene has CDR1 MDHEN and CDR2 SYDVKM. The CDR3 covers 13 residues. For the CDR3, the DNA is TGTGCCACGCCGGACAGGACGAATGAAAAACTGTTTTTT. Translation gives CATPDRTNEKLFF.

This rearrangement joins TRBV2 to TRBJ2-7; D is perhaps TRBD2 (5 bases). Trimming removed 10 bases at V and 2 bases at J, with 15 bases between. The CDR3 covers 13 residues. Germline V lookup: CDR1 SNHLY, CDR2 FYNNEI. CDR3 residues: CATSSGITYEQYF. DNA of the CDR3: TGTGCCACTTCCTCGGGGATCACCTACGAGCAGTACTTC. The full variable domain, rest sourced from reference TRBV2 and TRBJ2-7, is EPEVTQTPSHQVTQMGQEVILRCVPISNHLYFYWYRQILGQKVEFLVSFYNNEISEKSEIFDDQFSVERPDGSNFTLKIRSTKLEDSAMYFCATSSGITYEQYFGPGTRLTVT.

This chain's CDR3 is CASSYNRYSNQPQHF. The CDR3 region has the DNA TGTGCCAGCAGTTATAACAGATATAGCAATCAGCCCCAGCATTTT. This chain links TRBV6-5 with TRBJ1-5; unclear D gene. The V gene's germline CDR1 is MNHEY and CDR2 SVGAGI. The length of the CDR3 is 15 residues. Trimming shortened V by 3 bases and J by 0 bases, and 9 bases separated the two germline ends.

Points on this clone: The same CDR3 is also encoded by other DNA sequences in this sample. This chain connects TRBV5-1 to TRBJ2-2; D unclear. V lost 0 bases and J 4 bases, leaving 4 bases between the germline ends. The CDR3 runs 13 residues. Germline CDR1 SGHRS, CDR2 YFSETQ. The CDR3 DNA reads TGCGCCAGCAGCTTGGTGGGCACCGGGGAGCTGTTTTTT. It translates to CASSLVGTGELFF.

The chain uses TRBV4-1 and TRBJ1-4; the D is unclear. The CDR3 spans 14 residues. V lost 4 bases to trimming and J lost 7 bases, with 13 bases between them. The V gene's germline CDR1 is MGHRA and CDR2 YSYEKL. The CDR3 DNA reads as TGCGCCAGCAGCCTTGGGAATTCGGGTGAAAAACTGTTTTTT. It encodes CASSLGNSGEKLFF.

This clone occurred a few times. V gene TRBV10-3 combines with J gene TRBJ1-1; the D is unclear. There are 13 residues in the CDR3. V was clipped by 11 bases and J by 3 bases, with 16 bases between them. The germline CDR1 and CDR2 sequences are ENHRY and SYGVKD. CDR3 sequence reads: CAAGREVDTEAFF. The CDR3 DNA follows: TGTGCCGCCGGACGCGAAGTGGACACTGAAGCTTTCTTT.

This chain joins TRBV7-9 and TRBJ2-1; perhaps D is TRBD1 or TRBD2 (5 bases each). Deletions cut 5 bases from V and 8 bases from J, with 13 bases between. Germline assignment: CDR1 SEHNR and CDR2 FQNEAQ (reference sequence). This CDR3 spans 13 amino acids. Written as DNA, the CDR3 is TGTGCCAGCAGCCCAGTGGGGGACGATGAGCAGTTCTTC. This translates into CASSPVGDDEQFF.

This clone was seen only once. This likely traces to a read error, being one base from a far larger clone. This sequence joins TRBV7-8 and TRBJ1-1, with D maybe TRBD1 (5 bases). The germline gives CDR1 SGHVS, CDR2 FQNEAQ. Trimming removed 6 bases at V and 1 base at J, with 9 bases between. CDR3 length equals 13 residues. The CDR3 DNA is TGTGCCAGCAGTTCAGGGACGAACACTGAAGCTTTCTTT. Protein sequence: CASSSGTNTEAFF. Supplemented by reference TRBV7-8 and TRBJ1-1, the full variable domain reads GAGVSQSPRYKVAKRGQDVALRCDPISGHVSLFWYQQALGQGPEFLTYFQNEAQLDKSGLPSDRFFAERPEGSVSTLKIQRTQQEDSAVYLCASSSGTNTEAFFGQGTRLTVV.

The CDR3 DNA follows: TGTGCCAGCAGCTTAGCGTTCGGCAACGAGCAGTACTTC. This sequence encodes CASSLAFGNEQYF. The chain combines TRBV7-2 with TRBJ2-7; D not resolved. The length of the CDR3 is 13 residues. The germline V gene encodes CDR1 SGHTA and CDR2 FQGNSA. Trimming cost V 0 bases and J 5 bases, with 8 bases left between them. The complete variable domain, with remaining parts taken from reference TRBV7-2 and TRBJ2-7, reads GAGVSQSPSNKVTEKGKDVELRCDPISGHTALYWYRQSLGQGLEFLIYFQGNSAPDKSGLPSDRFSAERTGGSVSTLTIQRTQQEDSAVYLCASSLAFGNEQYFGPGTRLTVT.

CDR3 in DNA: TGTGCCAGCAGCTTGTTCGGGACAGATTCCTCTGGAAACACCATATATTTT. Protein product: CASSLFGTDSSGNTIYF. J is TRBJ1-3 and V is TRBV5-5; 7 bases agree with TRBD1. Germline V CDR1 and CDR2: SGHKS, YYEKEE (reference sequence). Trimming at V came to 1 base and at J to 0 bases, leaving 7 bases not matched to a gene. This CDR3 is built from 17 residues. Based on the CDR3 plus reference TRBV5-5 and TRBJ1-3, the full variable domain is DAGVTQSPTHLIKTRGQQVTLRCSPISGHKSVSWYQQVLGQGPQFIFQYYEKEERGRGNFPDRFSARQFPNYSSELNVNALLLGDSALYLCASSLFGTDSSGNTIYFGEGSWLTVV.

The chain joins TRBV7-9 to TRBJ1-2; D possibly corresponds to TRBD1 (6 bases). The V end lost 5 bases, the J end lost 8 bases, and 18 bases lay between the germline ends. The CDR3 has 14 amino acids. Germline V gene sequence: CDR1 SEHNR, CDR2 FQNEAQ (reference sequence). CDR3 sequence reads: CASSPPWGAQGYTF. Written as DNA, the CDR3 is TGTGCCAGCAGCCCACCATGGGGGGCGCAGGGCTACACCTTC. Supplemented by reference TRBV7-9 and TRBJ1-2, the full variable domain reads DTGVSQNPRHKITKRGQNVTFRCDPISEHNRLYWYRQTLGQGPEFLTYFQNEAQLEKSRLLSDRFSAERPKGSFSTLEIQRTEQGDSAMYLCASSPPWGAQGYTFGSGTRLTVV.

The V and J genes are TRBV2 and TRBJ2-7; TRBD2 matches 7 bases. Germline CDR1 reads SNHLY; CDR2 reads FYNNEI. Losses at the gene ends were 8 bases for V and 2 bases for J; bases not matched to a gene: 9. This CDR3 is built from 14 residues. Written as DNA, the CDR3 is TGTGCCAGCCTACCACTAGCGATAGCCTACGAGCAGTACTTC. Protein sequence: CASLPLAIAYEQYF.

This sequence joins TRBV29-1 and TRBJ2-7, with TRBD1 identical over 9 bases. Germline CDR1 and CDR2: SQVTM and ANQGSEA. The junction had 5 bases not matched to a gene; V was cut back by 3 bases and J by 2 bases. The CDR3 has 14 residues. The CDR3 DNA reads as TGCAGCGTTGACCTCGGGACAGGGACCTACGAGCAGTACTTC. Translation gives CSVDLGTGTYEQYF.

V is TRBV5-1 and J is TRBJ1-3, with D unclear. Germline values: CDR1 SGHRS, CDR2 YFSETQ. The length of the CDR3 is 15 residues. The V and J ends lost 2 bases and 0 bases respectively, with 9 bases between them. CDR3 DNA: TGCGCCAGCAGCTTCGGACCCAACTCTGGAAACACCATATATTTT. Translated, it gives CASSFGPNSGNTIYF.

The chain has TRBV7-6 and TRBJ1-2, with TRBD1 as a possible D gene (5 bases). CDR1 and CDR2 (germline): SGHVS, FNYEAQ. The CDR3 covers 13 residues. Trimming took off 8 bases at V and 4 bases at J, with 14 bases between the two ends. The CDR3 DNA reads TGTGCCAGCGGGAGGACACAAAGCTATGGCTACACCTTC. Translation: CASGRTQSYGYTF.

The V call is TRBV27, the J call TRBJ1-5, with 8 bases that match TRBD1. The trim removed 4 bases at V and 6 bases at J, leaving 8 bases unmatched. Per germline, CDR1 MNHEY and CDR2 SMNVEV (reference sequence). The CDR3 runs 15 residues. The CDR3 DNA sequence: TGTGCCAGCAGTTACTCGACAGGGGTGGGTCAGCCCCAGCATTTT. This sequence encodes CASSYSTGVGQPQHF.

V usage is TRBV27 and J usage is TRBJ2-1, with 7 bases matching TRBD2. This CDR3 is built from 18 residues. Germline V gene sequence: CDR1 MNHEY, CDR2 SMNVEV (reference sequence). The J segment lost 2 bases and the V segment lost 1 base, leaving 11 bases of the junction unmatched. This chain's CDR3 is CASSLWWTSVPTYNEQFF. The CDR3 region has the DNA TGTGCCAGCAGTTTATGGTGGACTAGTGTTCCTACCTACAATGAGCAGTTCTTC.

The chain couples TRBV11-2 to TRBJ1-1; the D gene is possibly TRBD1 (5 bases). Deletions cut 3 bases from V and 4 bases from J, with 18 bases between. The CDR3 runs 16 residues. The germline V gene encodes CDR1 SGHAT and CDR2 FQNNGV. This chain's CDR3 is CASSLNGAGRRTEAFF. CDR3 sequence (DNA): TGTGCCAGCAGCTTGAATGGGGCAGGACGTCGCACTGAAGCTTTCTTT.

This sequence joins TRBV5-1 and TRBJ2-7, with TRBD2 identical over 11 bases. CDR1 is SGHRS, CDR2 YFSETQ, per germline. V lost 4 bases, J lost 4 bases, and 13 bases stayed unmatched. This CDR3 is built from 17 residues. CDR3 sequence: CASSLRGTSGSSYEQYF. The CDR3, as DNA: TGCGCCAGCAGCCTACGAGGGACTAGCGGTTCTTCTTACGAGCAGTACTTC.

For this clone: Other DNA sequences in the sample encode the same CDR3. The V gene is TRBV15, the J gene TRBJ1-5; the D gene is possibly TRBD1 (5 bases). V lost 1 base and J lost 1, with 8 bases in between. Germline lookup yields CDR1 LNHNV and CDR2 YYDKDF (reference sequence). The CDR3 sequence is 15 residues long. CDR3 bases: TGTGCCACCAGCAGAGGGGGGGGGAGCAATCAGCCCCAGCATTTT. Protein: CATSRGGGSNQPQHF.

The V call is TRBV10-3, the J call TRBJ2-7; D gene unclear. CDR1 and CDR2 from the germline V gene are ENHRY and SYGVKD. There are 14 residues in the CDR3. Between the trimmed V and J ends, which lost 4 bases and 7 bases, there was a span of 17 bases. In DNA, the CDR3 is TGTGCCATCAGTGGGGGTTCCGGACCCCCGGAGCAGTACTTC. Encoded protein: CAISGGSGPPEQYF.

Notes on this clone: This could be a read error, since a much larger clone is one nucleotide away. The chain couples TRBV7-9 to TRBJ2-2, with D unresolved. Germline V gene sequence: CDR1 SEHNR, CDR2 FQNEAQ (reference sequence). This CDR3 spans 12 amino acids. The ends were cut back, 2 bases at V and 5 bases at J, with 3 bases in the middle. CDR3 amino acids: CASSLKTGELFF. In nucleotides, the CDR3 is TGTGCCAGCAGCTTAAAGACCGGGGAGCTGTTTTTT.

The chain uses TRBV2 and TRBJ1-1; D not certain. Looked up from germline, CDR1 is SNHLY and CDR2 is FYNNEI. This CDR3 is built from 13 residues. The V end was cut by 7 bases, the J end by 1 base, with 10 bases between. The CDR3 DNA reads TGTGCCAGCACCTTAAGGACGAACACTGAAGCTTTCTTT. This encodes CASTLRTNTEAFF.

The chain links TRBV19 to TRBJ1-2; D is uncertain. The CDR3 consists of 12 residues. Germline V CDR1 and CDR2: LNHDA, SQIVND (reference sequence). Trimming shortened V by 9 bases and J by 4 bases, and 12 bases separated the two germline ends. CDR3 bases: TGTGCCAGCCTAGTCGAAGCCTATGGCTACACCTTC. The encoded protein is CASLVEAYGYTF. The full variable domain, with the rest looked up from reference TRBV19 and TRBJ1-2, is DGGITQSPKYLFRKEGQNVTLSCEQNLNHDAMYWYRQDPGQGLRLIYYSQIVNDFQKGDIAEGYSVSREKKESFPLTVTSAQKNPTAFYLCASLVEAYGYTFGSGTRLTVV.

This clone was counted between two and nine times. The chain recombines TRBV4-1 with TRBJ2-1, with no clear D. This CDR3 region has 16 residues. The germline V gene has CDR1 MGHRA and CDR2 YSYEKL. Trimming pared 0 bases from V and 4 bases from J, leaving 13 bases between. DNA for the CDR3: TGCGCCAGCAGCCAAGAAGGGCAGACCATTTACAATGAGCAGTTCTTC. Residues: CASSQEGQTIYNEQFF.